A selection of T cell receptor beta chains follows, all from one sample in a study of T-cell memory formation after mild COVID-19. Each CDR3 protein gets one entry after TCRdb re-called the 5' RACE reads with MiXCR. The data show tens of thousands of distinct CDR3 sequences, 6.1% seen once. What was sequenced was PBMCs or a T cell subset sorted from them (not recorded which). These receptor sequences come from an adult who had mild COVID-19 (a few samples of this study predate the infection). Cell type and time point are not known. The CDR3 runs from the conserved cysteine through the conserved F or W. The D gene is left open where the match is weak. Clone sizes are given selectively: once, few, many, or a class where the clone is expanded.

CDR3nt	CDR3aa	d_gene	v_gene	j_gene	abundance
TGTGCCAGCAGCCGGAATTCCTACGAGAAGTACTTC	CASSRNSYEKYF	.	TRBV7-2	TRBJ2-7	.
TGTGCCAGCAGTGCGGGCACTGAAGCTTTCTTT	CASSAGTEAFF	.	TRBV25-1	TRBJ1-1	many
TGTGCCAGCAGCTTAGGGGGACAGGCTAATCAGCCCCAGCATTTT	CASSLGGQANQPQHF	TRBD1	TRBV7-2	TRBJ1-5	many
TGTGCCAGTAGTATTTTCCAGGCAGCGGACGAGCAGTACTTC	CASSIFQAADEQYF	.	TRBV19	TRBJ2-7	few
TGTGCCTGGAGTCGGGATAACAATCAGCCCCAGCATTTT	CAWSRDNNQPQHF	.	TRBV30	TRBJ1-5	.
TGTGCCAGCAGCCCGGACAGGGGGCGATCACCCCTCCACTTT	CASSPDRGRSPLHF	TRBD1	TRBV2	TRBJ1-6	few
TGTGCCAGCAGCGTAGAGGTGAACACTGAAGCTTTCTTT	CASSVEVNTEAFF	.	TRBV9	TRBJ1-1	few
TGTGCCAGCTCACCCTCGGGGCCTAGCAATCAGCCCCAGCATTTT	CASSPSGPSNQPQHF	.	TRBV18	TRBJ1-5	many
TGCAGTGCTAGAGGACCGCCGAAATTGGGGCAGTTCTTC	CSARGPPKLGQFF	.	TRBV20-1	TRBJ2-1	.
TGTGCCAGCAGCTTATCCGTTTCCAGGAGTGAGCAGTTCTTC	CASSLSVSRSEQFF	.	TRBV7-2	TRBJ2-1	many
TGTGCCACCAGGGGGACAGGGCGTTTCGGGGAGCTGTTTTTT	CATRGTGRFGELFF	TRBD1	TRBV19	TRBJ2-2	.
TGTGCCAGCAGTGGACTGCTAAACACCGGGGAGCTGTTTTTT	CASSGLLNTGELFF	.	TRBV2	TRBJ2-2	few
TGTGCCAGCAGTGGAGGGGGAAAGGGCACAGATACGCAGTATTTT	CASSGGGKGTDTQYF	.	TRBV6-1	TRBJ2-3	few
TGTGCCAGCAGTTCCCGGGGGTACAATGAGCAGTTCTTC	CASSSRGYNEQFF	.	TRBV6-2/TRBV6-3	TRBJ2-1	.